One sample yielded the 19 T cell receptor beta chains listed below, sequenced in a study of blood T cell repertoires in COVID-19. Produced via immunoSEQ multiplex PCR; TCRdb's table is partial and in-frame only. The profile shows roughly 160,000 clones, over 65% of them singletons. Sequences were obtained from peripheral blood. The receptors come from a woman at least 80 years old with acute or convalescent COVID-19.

The CDR3 nucleotides read TGCGCCAGCAGCCGGGGGTTGTGGGGAAACACCATATATTTT. It is translated as CASSRGLWGNTIYF. The chain recombines TRBV5-1 with TRBJ1-3; TRBD1 might be the D (5 bases). Per germline, CDR1 SGHRS and CDR2 YFSETQ. CDR3 length equals 14 residues. Trimming removed 4 bases from V and 4 bases from J, with 12 bases in between.

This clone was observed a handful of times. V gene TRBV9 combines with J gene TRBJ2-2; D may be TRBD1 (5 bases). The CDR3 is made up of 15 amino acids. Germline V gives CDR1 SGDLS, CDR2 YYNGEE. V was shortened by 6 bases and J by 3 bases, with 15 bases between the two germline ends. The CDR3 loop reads CASTPYPRDTGELFF. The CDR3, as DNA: TGTGCCAGCACCCCATACCCCAGGGACACCGGGGAGCTGTTTTTT.

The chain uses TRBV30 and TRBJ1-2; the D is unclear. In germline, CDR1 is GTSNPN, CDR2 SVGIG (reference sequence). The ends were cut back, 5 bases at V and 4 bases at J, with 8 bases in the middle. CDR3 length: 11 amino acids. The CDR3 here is CAWSGGYGYTF. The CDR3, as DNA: TGTGCCTGGTCCGGTGGCTATGGCTACACCTTC.

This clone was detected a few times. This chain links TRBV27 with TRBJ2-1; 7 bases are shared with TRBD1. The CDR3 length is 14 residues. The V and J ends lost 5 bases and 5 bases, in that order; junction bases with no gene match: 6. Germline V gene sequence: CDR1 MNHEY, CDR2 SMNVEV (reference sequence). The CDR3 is CASSTNRGNNEQFF. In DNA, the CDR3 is TGTGCCAGCAGTACGAACAGGGGTAACAATGAGCAGTTCTTC.

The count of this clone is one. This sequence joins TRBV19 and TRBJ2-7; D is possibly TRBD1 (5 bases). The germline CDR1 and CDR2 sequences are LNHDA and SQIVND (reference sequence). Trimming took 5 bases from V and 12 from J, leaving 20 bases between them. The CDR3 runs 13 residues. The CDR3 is CASSDQTGSRTYF. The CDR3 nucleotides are TGTGCCAGTAGTGACCAAACAGGTTCACGTACGTACTTC.

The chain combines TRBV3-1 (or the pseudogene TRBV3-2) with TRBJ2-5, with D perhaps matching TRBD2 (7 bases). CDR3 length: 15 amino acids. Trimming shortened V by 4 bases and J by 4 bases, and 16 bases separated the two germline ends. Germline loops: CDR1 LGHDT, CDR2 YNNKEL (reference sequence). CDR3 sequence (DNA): TGTGCCAGCAGCCGGACTGGGAGGGGGGGAGAGACCCAGTACTTC. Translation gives CASSRTGRGGETQYF.

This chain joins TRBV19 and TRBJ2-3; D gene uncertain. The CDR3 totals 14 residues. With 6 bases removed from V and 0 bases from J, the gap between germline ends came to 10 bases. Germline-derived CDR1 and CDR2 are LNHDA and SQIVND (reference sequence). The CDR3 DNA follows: TGTGCCAGTAGACCGACATTCAGCACAGATACGCAGTATTTT. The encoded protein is CASRPTFSTDTQYF.

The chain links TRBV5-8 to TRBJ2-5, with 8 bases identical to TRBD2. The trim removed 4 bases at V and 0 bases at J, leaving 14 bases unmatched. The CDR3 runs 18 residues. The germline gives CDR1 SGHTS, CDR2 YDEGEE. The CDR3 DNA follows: TGTGCCAGCAGCCGGCGGGAGGCAGTCCCTCGGTACCAAGAGACCCAGTACTTC. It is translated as CASSRREAVPRYQETQYF.

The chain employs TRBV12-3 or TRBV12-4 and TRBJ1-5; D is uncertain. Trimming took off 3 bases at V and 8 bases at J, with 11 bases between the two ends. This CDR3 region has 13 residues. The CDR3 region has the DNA TGTGCCAGCAGTTTTGAGGAGGGCGAGCCCCAGCATTTT. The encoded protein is CASSFEEGEPQHF.

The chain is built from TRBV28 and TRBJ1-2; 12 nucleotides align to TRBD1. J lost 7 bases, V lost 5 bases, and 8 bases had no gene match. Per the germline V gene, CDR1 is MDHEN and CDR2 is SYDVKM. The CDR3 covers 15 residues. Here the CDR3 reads CASSLRDRGRSGYTF. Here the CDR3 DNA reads TGTGCCAGCAGTCTACGGGACAGGGGGCGTTCTGGCTACACCTTC.

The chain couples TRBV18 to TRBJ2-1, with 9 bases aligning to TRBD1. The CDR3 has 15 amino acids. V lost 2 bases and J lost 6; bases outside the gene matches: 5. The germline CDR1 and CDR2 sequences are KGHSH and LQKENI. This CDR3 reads CASSPRTGEGNEQFF. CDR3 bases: TGTGCCAGCTCACCAAGGACAGGGGAAGGCAATGAGCAGTTCTTC.

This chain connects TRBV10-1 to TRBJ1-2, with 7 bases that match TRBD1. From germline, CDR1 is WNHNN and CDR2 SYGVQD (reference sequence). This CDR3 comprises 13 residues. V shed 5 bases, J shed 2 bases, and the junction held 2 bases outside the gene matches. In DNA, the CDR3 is TGCGCCAGCAGTACGGACAGGAACTATGGCTACACCTTC. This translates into CASSTDRNYGYTF.

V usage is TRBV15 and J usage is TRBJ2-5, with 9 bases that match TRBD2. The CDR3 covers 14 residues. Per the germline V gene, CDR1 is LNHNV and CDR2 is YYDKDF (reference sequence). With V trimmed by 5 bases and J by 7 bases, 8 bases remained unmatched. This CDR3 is CATSEWTSATTQYF. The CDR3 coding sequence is TGTGCCACCAGCGAATGGACTAGCGCCACGACCCAGTACTTC.

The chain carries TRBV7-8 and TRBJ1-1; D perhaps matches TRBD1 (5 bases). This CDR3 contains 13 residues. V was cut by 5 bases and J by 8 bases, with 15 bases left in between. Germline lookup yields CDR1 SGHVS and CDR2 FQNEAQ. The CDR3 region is CASSLRGLGEAFF. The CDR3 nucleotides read TGTGCCAGCAGCCTTCGGGGGTTAGGCGAAGCTTTCTTT.

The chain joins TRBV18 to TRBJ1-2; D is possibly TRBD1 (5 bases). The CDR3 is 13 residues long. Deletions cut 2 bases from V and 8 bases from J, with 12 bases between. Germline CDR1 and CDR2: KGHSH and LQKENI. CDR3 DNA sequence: TGTGCCAGCTCACCATCCAGGGATCGCGGCTACACCTTC. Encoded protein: CASSPSRDRGYTF.

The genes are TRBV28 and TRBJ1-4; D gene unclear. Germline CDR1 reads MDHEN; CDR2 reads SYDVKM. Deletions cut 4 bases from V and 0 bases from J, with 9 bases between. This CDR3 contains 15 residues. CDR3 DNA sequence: TGTGCCAGCAGTTCAAACAGTGCAACTAATGAAAAACTGTTTTTT. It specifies CASSSNSATNEKLFF. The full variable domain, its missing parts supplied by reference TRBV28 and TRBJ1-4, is DVKVTQSSRYLVKRTGEKVFLECVQDMDHENMFWYRQDPGLGLRLIYFSYDVKMKEKGDIPEGYSVSREKKERFSLILESASTNQTSMYLCASSSNSATNEKLFFGSGTQLSVL.

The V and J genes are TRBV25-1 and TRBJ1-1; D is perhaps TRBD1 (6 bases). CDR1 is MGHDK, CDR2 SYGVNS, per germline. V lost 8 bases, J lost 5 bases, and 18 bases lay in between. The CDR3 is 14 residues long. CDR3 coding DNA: TGTGCCAGCTCGTTGATGGGGGCAGGTACTGAAGCTTTCTTT. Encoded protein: CASSLMGAGTEAFF. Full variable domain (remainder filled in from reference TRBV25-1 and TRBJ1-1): EADIYQTPRYLVIGTGKKITLECSQTMGHDKMYWYQQDPGMELHLIHYSYGVNSTEKGDLSSESTVSRIRTEHFPLTLESARPSHTSQYLCASSLMGAGTEAFFGQGTRLTVV.

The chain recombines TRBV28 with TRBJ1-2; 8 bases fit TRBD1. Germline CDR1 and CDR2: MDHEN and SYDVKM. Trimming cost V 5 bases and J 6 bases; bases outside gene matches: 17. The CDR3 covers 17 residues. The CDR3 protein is CASSSAGGAGLKNGYTF. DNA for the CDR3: TGTGCCAGCAGTAGCGCAGGGGGCGCGGGATTGAAGAATGGCTACACCTTC.

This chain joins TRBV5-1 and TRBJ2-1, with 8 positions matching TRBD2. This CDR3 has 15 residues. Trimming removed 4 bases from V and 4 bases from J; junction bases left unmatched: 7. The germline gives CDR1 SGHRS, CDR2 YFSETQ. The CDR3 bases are TGCGCCAGCAGCCTAAGCGGGAGTATTTACAATGAGCAGTTCTTC. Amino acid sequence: CASSLSGSIYNEQFF.